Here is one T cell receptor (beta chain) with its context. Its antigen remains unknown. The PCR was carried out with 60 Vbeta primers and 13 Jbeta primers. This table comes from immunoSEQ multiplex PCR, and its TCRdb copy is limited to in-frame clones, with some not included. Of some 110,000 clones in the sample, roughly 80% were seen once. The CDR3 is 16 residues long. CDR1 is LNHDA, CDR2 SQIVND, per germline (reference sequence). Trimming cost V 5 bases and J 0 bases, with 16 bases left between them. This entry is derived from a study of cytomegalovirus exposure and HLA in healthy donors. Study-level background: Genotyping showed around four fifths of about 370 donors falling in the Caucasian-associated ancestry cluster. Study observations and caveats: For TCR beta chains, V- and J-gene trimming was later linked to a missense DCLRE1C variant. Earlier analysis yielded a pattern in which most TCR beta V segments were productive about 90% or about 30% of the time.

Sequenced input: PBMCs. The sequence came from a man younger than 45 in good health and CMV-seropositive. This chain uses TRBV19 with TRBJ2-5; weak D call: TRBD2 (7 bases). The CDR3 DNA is TGTGCCAGTAGTGGTTTAGGGGGGGCACACCAAGAGACCCAGTACTTC. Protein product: CASSGLGGAHQETQYF.